The next 26 T cell receptor beta chains were all read from a single sample in a study of cytomegalovirus exposure and HLA in healthy donors. PCR involved 60 Vbeta and 13 Jbeta primers. Data came from immunoSEQ multiplex PCR; TCRdb stores just in-frame clones and leaves some out. The listing records about 200,000 clones. The sequenced sample consisted of PBMCs. These receptors all come from a girl aged 2 to 10 in good health and CMV-seropositive.

The V gene is TRBV5-4, the J gene TRBJ2-1; D might be TRBD1 (6 bases). CDR3 length: 15 residues. V was trimmed by 2 bases and J by 4 bases, leaving 13 bases between them. Germline loops: CDR1 SGHNT, CDR2 YYREEE (reference sequence). The DNA for the CDR3 is TGTGCCAGCAGCTTTGACAGGCGATCTTACAATGAGCAGTTCTTC. Translation gives CASSFDRRSYNEQFF. Supplemented by reference TRBV5-4 and TRBJ2-1, the full variable domain reads ETGVTQSPTHLIKTRGQQVTLRCSSQSGHNTVSWYQQALGQGPQFIFQYYREEENGRGNFPPRFSGLQFPNYSSELNVNALELDDSALYLCASSFDRRSYNEQFFGPGTRLTVL.

This sequence joins TRBV7-9 and TRBJ2-7, with D possibly being TRBD2 (5 bases). Germline CDR1 SEHNR, CDR2 FQNEAQ (reference sequence). CDR3 size: 15 residues. V shed 4 bases and J shed 1 base, with 14 bases lying between them. CDR3 sequence reads: CASSWAGGPSYEQYF. CDR3 DNA: TGTGCCAGCAGCTGGGCTGGCGGGCCTTCCTACGAGCAGTACTTC.

The chain is built from TRBV7-9 and TRBJ2-2, with 8 bases identical to TRBD2. Per the germline V gene, CDR1 is SEHNR and CDR2 is FQNEAQ (reference sequence). This CDR3 comprises 15 residues. The trim removed 7 bases at V and 1 base at J, leaving 5 bases unmatched. CDR3 bases: TGTGCCAGCAAGGTGCTAGCGGGGAACACCGGGGAGCTGTTTTTT. Protein: CASKVLAGNTGELFF. Together with reference TRBV7-9 and TRBJ2-2, the CDR3 gives the full variable domain: DTGVSQNPRHKITKRGQNVTFRCDPISEHNRLYWYRQTLGQGPEFLTYFQNEAQLEKSRLLSDRFSAERPKGSFSTLEIQRTEQGDSAMYLCASKVLAGNTGELFFGEGSRLTVL.

The V and J genes are TRBV29-1 and TRBJ2-3; D perhaps matches TRBD2 (7 bases). The germline V gene has CDR1 SQVTM and CDR2 ANQGSEA. The CDR3 covers 13 residues. Trimming stripped 6 bases from V and 0 bases from J, with 10 bases between. CDR3 nucleotide sequence: TGCAGCGTCGGGGGGCCTAGCACAGATACGCAGTATTTT. The encoded protein is CSVGGPSTDTQYF.

J is TRBJ1-4 and V is TRBV7-9, with a weak D call TRBD1 (5 bases). In germline, CDR1 is SEHNR, CDR2 FQNEAQ (reference sequence). The CDR3 contains 17 residues. The germline V and J ends were trimmed by 5 bases and 0 bases, with 16 bases remaining between them. CDR3 loop: CASSPMGGFATNEKLFF. Here the CDR3 DNA reads TGTGCCAGCAGCCCGATGGGGGGTTTCGCAACTAATGAAAAACTGTTTTTT.

The chain links TRBV7-8 to TRBJ2-1; D not certain. V was cut by 5 bases and J by 4 bases, with 18 bases left in between. Germline CDR1 and CDR2: SGHVS and FQNEAQ. This CDR3 region has 16 residues. The CDR3 region is CASSTETRLTYNEQFF. DNA for the CDR3: TGTGCCAGCAGCACTGAGACACGCTTAACGTACAATGAGCAGTTCTTC.

This chain links TRBV7-9 with TRBJ2-5; 8 bases line up with TRBD1. The DNA matches TRBJ2-7 better at its end, which makes the J call doubtful. The CDR3 loop spans 15 amino acids. The germline CDR1 and CDR2 sequences are SEHNR and FQNEAQ (reference sequence). Here the CDR3 DNA reads TGTGCCAGCAGCTCCCGACAGGGGTCTACCTACGAGCAGTACTTC. The encoded protein is CASSSRQGSTYEQYF.

The chain carries TRBV28 and TRBJ2-5; 9 bases map to TRBD2. The CDR3 runs 17 residues. Trimming removed 8 bases from V and 5 bases from J; junction bases left unmatched: 18. Germline V gene lookup returns CDR1 MDHEN and CDR2 SYDVKM. CDR3 amino acids: CASLQGKRLAAKETQYF. The CDR3 region has the DNA TGTGCCAGCTTACAGGGAAAAAGACTAGCGGCCAAGGAGACCCAGTACTTC. Variable domain in full (rest from reference TRBV28 and TRBJ2-5): DVKVTQSSRYLVKRTGEKVFLECVQDMDHENMFWYRQDPGLGLRLIYFSYDVKMKEKGDIPEGYSVSREKKERFSLILESASTNQTSMYLCASLQGKRLAAKETQYFGPGTRLLVL.

The rearrangement uses TRBV28 and TRBJ2-7; D unclear. The CDR3 covers 14 residues. CDR1 is MDHEN and CDR2 is SYDVKM in the germline V gene. V was shortened by 5 bases and J by 9 bases, with 20 bases between the two germline ends. The CDR3 loop reads CASSPNLLHRAQYF. The CDR3 DNA is TGTGCCAGCAGTCCTAACCTCCTACACAGAGCGCAGTACTTC.

The rearrangement joins TRBV6-5 to TRBJ2-1; 9 nucleotides match TRBD2. Germline CDR1 is MNHEY and CDR2 is SVGAGI. CDR3 length equals 13 residues. The V gene end was trimmed by 7 bases and the J gene end by 8 bases; junction bases not matched to a gene: 6. CDR3 nucleotide sequence: TGTGCCAGCAAACTTACTAGCGGGTATGAGCAGTTCTTC. This sequence encodes CASKLTSGYEQFF.

The rearrangement uses TRBV19 and TRBJ2-5, with TRBD2 matching 13 bases. Germline CDR1 and CDR2: LNHDA and SQIVND (reference sequence). Trimming at V came to 7 bases and at J to 7 bases, leaving 9 bases not matched to a gene. The CDR3 runs to 15 residues. The CDR3 spells CASTPGTSGKGTQYF. The CDR3 nucleotides are TGTGCCAGTACCCCGGGGACTAGCGGGAAGGGGACCCAGTACTTC.

The chain joins TRBV7-7 to TRBJ2-7; maybe TRBD2 (5 bases). V gave up 2 bases and J gave up 3 bases, with 8 bases separating them. Germline V CDR1 and CDR2: SSHAT, FNYEAQ (reference sequence). This CDR3 spans 13 amino acids. In DNA, the CDR3 is TGTGCCAGCAGCTTATCTGAGGGCTACGAGCAGTACTTC. Encoded protein: CASSLSEGYEQYF.

The V call is TRBV13, the J call TRBJ1-3; D is ambiguous. Trimming left V 4 bases short and J 0 bases short, with 4 bases between. The CDR3 contains 13 residues. Looked up from germline, CDR1 is PRHDT and CDR2 is FYEKMQ (reference sequence). The CDR3 sequence: CASSSLSGNTIYF. The CDR3, as DNA: TGTGCCAGCAGCTCCCTCTCTGGAAACACCATATATTTT. The full variable domain, with the rest looked up from reference TRBV13 and TRBJ1-3, is AAGVIQSPRHLIKEKRETATLKCYPIPRHDTVYWYQQGPGQDPQFLISFYEKMQSDKGSIPDRFSAQQFSDYHSELNMSSLELGDSALYFCASSSLSGNTIYFGEGSWLTVV.

The V and J genes are TRBV18 and TRBJ2-1; D may be TRBD2 (5 bases). The germline CDR1 and CDR2 sequences are KGHSH and LQKENI. V shed 1 base and J shed 2 bases, with 6 bases lying between them. This CDR3 is built from 14 residues. The CDR3 coding sequence is TGTGCCAGCTCACCACTCGGGACCTACAATGAGCAGTTCTTC. Protein sequence: CASSPLGTYNEQFF.

The chain uses TRBV5-1 and TRBJ2-2; tentative D call: TRBD1 (5 bases). Trimming stripped 1 base from V and 0 bases from J, with 13 bases between. The CDR3 is 17 amino acids. Germline V gene sequence: CDR1 SGHRS, CDR2 YFSETQ. The CDR3 DNA is TGCGCCAGCAGCTTGTATGGTGACAGAACGAACACCGGGGAGCTGTTTTTT. Residues: CASSLYGDRTNTGELFF.

V and J are TRBV28 and TRBJ1-1; the D is unclear. Germline V gives CDR1 MDHEN, CDR2 SYDVKM. The CDR3 has 12 residues. The germline V and J ends were trimmed by 6 bases and 8 bases, with 13 bases remaining between them. This CDR3 is CASRYPRQEAFF. The DNA for the CDR3 is TGTGCCAGCAGATATCCCAGGCAGGAAGCTTTCTTT.

The chain recombines TRBV18 with TRBJ1-5; possibly TRBD1 for D (6 bases). Per germline, CDR1 KGHSH and CDR2 LQKENI. V shed 0 bases and J shed 1 base, with 10 bases lying between them. This CDR3 spans 16 amino acids. The CDR3 sequence is CASSPPGDTSNQPQHF. For the CDR3, the DNA is TGTGCCAGCTCACCACCGGGGGACACAAGCAATCAGCCCCAGCATTTT.

The rearrangement uses TRBV4-2 and TRBJ2-7; tentative D call: TRBD1 (6 bases). CDR1 and CDR2 from the germline V gene are LGHNA and YNFKEQ. The length of the CDR3 is 16 residues. V was shortened by 2 bases and J by 4 bases, with 18 bases between the two germline ends. The chain's CDR3 is CASSQSLQGGLYEQYF. The CDR3 DNA sequence: TGTGCCAGCAGCCAATCTTTACAGGGCGGATTATACGAGCAGTACTTC.

V and J are TRBV27 and TRBJ1-1; D remains ambiguous. Germline lookup yields CDR1 MNHEY and CDR2 SMNVEV (reference sequence). Trimming cost V 2 bases and J 0 bases, with 7 bases left between them. The CDR3 spans 14 residues. The CDR3 protein is CASSLGAMNTEAFF. DNA of the CDR3: TGTGCCAGCAGTTTAGGAGCCATGAACACTGAAGCTTTCTTT.

The chain is built from TRBV7-9 and TRBJ2-2; D gene unclear. CDR3 length: 15 amino acids. V was clipped by 3 bases and J by 0 bases, with 8 bases between them. The germline CDR1 and CDR2 sequences are SEHNR and FQNEAQ (reference sequence). CDR3 residues: CASSFRRANTGELFF. Written as DNA, the CDR3 is TGTGCCAGCAGCTTTCGCCGGGCGAACACCGGGGAGCTGTTTTTT.

This sequence joins TRBV10-1 and TRBJ2-3, with TRBD1 matching over 8 bases. From germline, CDR1 is WNHNN and CDR2 SYGVQD (reference sequence). This CDR3 spans 14 amino acids. Trimming cost V 5 bases and J 0 bases; bases outside gene matches: 1. CDR3 coding DNA: TGCGCCAGCAGTAGGGACAGGAGCACAGATACGCAGTATTTT. Translated, it gives CASSRDRSTDTQYF.

This chain connects TRBV5-1 to TRBJ1-4; 9 bases match TRBD1. J lost 6 bases, V lost 1 base, and 4 bases had no gene match. This CDR3 is built from 15 residues. The V gene's germline CDR1 is SGHRS and CDR2 YFSETQ. The CDR3 DNA reads as TGCGCCAGCAGCTTGATTTGGGACAGGGATGAAAAACTGTTTTTT. It translates to CASSLIWDRDEKLFF. The complete variable domain, with remaining parts taken from reference TRBV5-1 and TRBJ1-4, reads KAGVTQTPRYLIKTRGQQVTLSCSPISGHRSVSWYQQTPGQGLQFLFEYFSETQRNKGNFPGRFSGRQFSNSRSEMNVSTLELGDSALYLCASSLIWDRDEKLFFGSGTQLSVL.

CDR3 sequence (DNA): TGTGCCAGCTCACGTAACCCTAGCGGGAGAAACGGAGAGACCCAGTACTTC. Translating it yields CASSRNPSGRNGETQYF. The genes are TRBV18 and TRBJ2-5, with 10 bases matching TRBD2. CDR3 length: 17 residues. Losses at the gene ends were 4 bases for V and 4 bases for J; bases not matched to a gene: 12. Germline V gene sequence: CDR1 KGHSH, CDR2 LQKENI.

The V call is TRBV30, the J call TRBJ1-1, with D hard to call. CDR1 and CDR2 (germline): GTSNPN, SVGIG (reference sequence). The germline V and J ends were trimmed by 2 bases and 0 bases, with 13 bases remaining between them. This CDR3 has 15 amino acids. CDR3 in amino acids: CAWSKPPSMNTEAFF. DNA for the CDR3: TGTGCCTGGAGTAAACCCCCTTCTATGAACACTGAAGCTTTCTTT.

The chain employs TRBV11-2 and TRBJ2-4, with TRBD2 matching 7 bases. The junction had 9 bases not matched to a gene; V was cut back by 1 base and J by 0 bases. CDR1 is SGHAT, CDR2 FQNNGV, per germline. The CDR3 has 18 amino acids. The CDR3 nucleotides read TGTGCCAGCAGCTTAGCCGCGGGGAGGGCCCTAGCCAAAAACATTCAGTACTTC. This encodes CASSLAAGRALAKNIQYF. Based on the CDR3 plus reference TRBV11-2 and TRBJ2-4, the full variable domain is EAGVAQSPRYKIIEKRQSVAFWCNPISGHATLYWYQQILGQGPKLLIQFQNNGVVDDSQLPKDRFSAERLKGVDSTLKIQPAKLEDSAVYLCASSLAAGRALAKNIQYFGAGTRLSVL.

This rearrangement joins TRBV19 to TRBJ2-1; TRBD1 might be the D (5 bases). Trimming shortened V by 4 bases and J by 1 base, and 5 bases separated the two germline ends. Germline assignment: CDR1 LNHDA and CDR2 SQIVND (reference sequence). The CDR3 is 13 residues long. This chain's CDR3 is CASSTGSYNEQFF. The CDR3 DNA is TGTGCCAGTAGTACAGGGTCCTACAATGAGCAGTTCTTC.